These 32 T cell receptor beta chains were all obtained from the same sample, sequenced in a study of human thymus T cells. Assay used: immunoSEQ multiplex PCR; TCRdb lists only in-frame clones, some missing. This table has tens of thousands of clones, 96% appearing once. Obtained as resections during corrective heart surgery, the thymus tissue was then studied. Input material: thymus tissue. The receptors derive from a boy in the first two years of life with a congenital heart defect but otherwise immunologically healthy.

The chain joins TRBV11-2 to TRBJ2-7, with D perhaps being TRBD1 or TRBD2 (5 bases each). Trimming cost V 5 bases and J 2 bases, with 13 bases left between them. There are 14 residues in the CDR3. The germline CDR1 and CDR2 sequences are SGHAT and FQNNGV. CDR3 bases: TGTGCCAGCAGCCCCGGGACGTATACCTACGAGCAGTACTTC. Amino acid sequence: CASSPGTYTYEQYF. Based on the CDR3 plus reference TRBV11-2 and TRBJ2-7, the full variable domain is EAGVAQSPRYKIIEKRQSVAFWCNPISGHATLYWYQQILGQGPKLLIQFQNNGVVDDSQLPKDRFSAERLKGVDSTLKIQPAKLEDSAVYLCASSPGTYTYEQYFGPGTRLTVT.

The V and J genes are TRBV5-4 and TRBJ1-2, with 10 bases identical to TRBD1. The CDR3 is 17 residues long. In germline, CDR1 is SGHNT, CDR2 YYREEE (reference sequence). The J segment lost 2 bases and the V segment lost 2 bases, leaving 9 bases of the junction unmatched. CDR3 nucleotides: TGTGCCAGCAGCTTACGGTGGGACAGGGGAGCGAACTATGGCTACACCTTC. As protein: CASSLRWDRGANYGYTF.

CDR3: CASSIGRVNQPQHF. CDR3 in DNA: TGTGCCAGTAGTATCGGCAGGGTGAATCAGCCCCAGCATTTT. The chain joins TRBV19 to TRBJ1-5; maybe TRBD1 (5 bases). Trimming took off 3 bases at V and 4 bases at J, with 10 bases between the two ends. Germline V lookup: CDR1 LNHDA, CDR2 SQIVND (reference sequence). The CDR3 loop spans 14 amino acids.

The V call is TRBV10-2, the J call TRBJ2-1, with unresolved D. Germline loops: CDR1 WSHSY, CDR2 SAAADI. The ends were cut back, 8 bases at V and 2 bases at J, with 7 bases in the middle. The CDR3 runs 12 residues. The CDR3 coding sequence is TGCGCCAGCTGGGGTCCCTACAATGAGCAGTTCTTC. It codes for CASWGPYNEQFF.

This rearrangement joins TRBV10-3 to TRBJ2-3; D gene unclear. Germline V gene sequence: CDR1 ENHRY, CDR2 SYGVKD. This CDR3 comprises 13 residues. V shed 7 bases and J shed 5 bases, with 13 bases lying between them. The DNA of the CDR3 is TGTGCCATCAAAGGCTGGCGTGAAGATACGCAGTATTTT. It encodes CAIKGWREDTQYF.

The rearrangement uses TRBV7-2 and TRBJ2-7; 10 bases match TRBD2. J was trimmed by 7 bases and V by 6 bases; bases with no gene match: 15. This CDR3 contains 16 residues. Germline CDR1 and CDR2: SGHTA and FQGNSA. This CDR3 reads CASRPSLAGRRKEQYF. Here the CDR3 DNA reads TGTGCCAGCAGGCCTTCACTAGCGGGGAGGCGGAAAGAGCAGTACTTC.

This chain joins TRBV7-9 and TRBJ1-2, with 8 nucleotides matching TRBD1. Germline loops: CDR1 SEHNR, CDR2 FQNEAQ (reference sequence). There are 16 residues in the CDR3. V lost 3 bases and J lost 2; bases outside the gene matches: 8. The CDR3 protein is CASSFNRGRRNYGYTF. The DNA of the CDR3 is TGTGCCAGCAGCTTCAACAGGGGGAGAAGAAACTATGGCTACACCTTC.

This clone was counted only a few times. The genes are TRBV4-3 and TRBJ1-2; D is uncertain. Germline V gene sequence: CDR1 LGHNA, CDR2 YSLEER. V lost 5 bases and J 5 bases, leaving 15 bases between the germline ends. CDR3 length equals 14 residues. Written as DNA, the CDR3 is TGCGCCAGCAGCTCCCGGAACGGACGTTATGGCTACACCTTC. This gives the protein CASSSRNGRYGYTF.

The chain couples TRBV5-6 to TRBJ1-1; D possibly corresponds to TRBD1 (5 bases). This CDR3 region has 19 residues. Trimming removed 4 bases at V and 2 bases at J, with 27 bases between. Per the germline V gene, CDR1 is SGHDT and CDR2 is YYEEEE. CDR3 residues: CASSPTHNVLGGINTEAFF. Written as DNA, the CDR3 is TGTGCCAGCAGCCCGACCCACAATGTGTTGGGGGGTATTAACACTGAAGCTTTCTTT.

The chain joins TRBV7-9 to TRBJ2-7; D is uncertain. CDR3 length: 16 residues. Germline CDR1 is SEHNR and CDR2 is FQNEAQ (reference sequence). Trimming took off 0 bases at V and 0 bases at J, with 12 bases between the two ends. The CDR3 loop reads CASSLALTVSSYEQYF. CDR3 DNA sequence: TGTGCCAGCAGCTTAGCCCTGACGGTGAGCTCCTACGAGCAGTACTTC.

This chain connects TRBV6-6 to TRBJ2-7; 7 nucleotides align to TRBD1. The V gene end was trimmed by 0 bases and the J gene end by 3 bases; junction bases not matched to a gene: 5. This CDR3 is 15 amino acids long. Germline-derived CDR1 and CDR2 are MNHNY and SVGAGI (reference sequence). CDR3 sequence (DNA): TGTGCCAGCAGTTACTCGACAGGGACGAACTACGAGCAGTACTTC. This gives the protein CASSYSTGTNYEQYF.

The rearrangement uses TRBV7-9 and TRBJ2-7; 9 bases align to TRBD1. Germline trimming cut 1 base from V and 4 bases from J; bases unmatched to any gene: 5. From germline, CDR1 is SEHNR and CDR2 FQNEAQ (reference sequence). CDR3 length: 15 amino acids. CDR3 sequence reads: CASSLGQGGWYEQYF. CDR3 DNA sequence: TGTGCCAGCAGCTTAGGACAGGGGGGCTGGTACGAGCAGTACTTC.

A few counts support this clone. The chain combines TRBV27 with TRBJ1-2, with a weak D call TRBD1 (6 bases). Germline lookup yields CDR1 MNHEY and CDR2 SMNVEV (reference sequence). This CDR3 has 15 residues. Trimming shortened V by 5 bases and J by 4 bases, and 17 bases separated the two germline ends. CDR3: CASSPRQAPSYGYTF. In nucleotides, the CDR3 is TGTGCCAGCAGTCCCCGACAGGCTCCCAGCTATGGCTACACCTTC.

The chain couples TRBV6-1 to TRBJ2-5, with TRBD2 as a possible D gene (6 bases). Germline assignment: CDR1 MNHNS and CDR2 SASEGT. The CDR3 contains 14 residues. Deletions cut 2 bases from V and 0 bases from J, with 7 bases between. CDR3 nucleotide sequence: TGTGCCAGCAGTGAACCGGGGGACCAAGAGACCCAGTACTTC. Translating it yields CASSEPGDQETQYF.

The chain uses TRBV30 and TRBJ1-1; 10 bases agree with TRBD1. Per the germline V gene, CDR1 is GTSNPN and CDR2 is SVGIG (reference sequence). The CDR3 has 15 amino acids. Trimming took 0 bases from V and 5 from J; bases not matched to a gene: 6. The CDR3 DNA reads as TGTGCCTGGAGTGTACCGGGACAGGGGAAGACTGAAGCTTTCTTT. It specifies CAWSVPGQGKTEAFF.

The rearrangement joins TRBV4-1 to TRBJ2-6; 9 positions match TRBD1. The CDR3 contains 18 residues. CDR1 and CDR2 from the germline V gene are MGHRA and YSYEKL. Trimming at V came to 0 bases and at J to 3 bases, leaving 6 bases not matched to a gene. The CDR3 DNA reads TGCGCCAGCAGCCAAGACAACCGGGACAGGGATGGGGCCAACGTCCTGACTTTC. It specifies CASSQDNRDRDGANVLTF.

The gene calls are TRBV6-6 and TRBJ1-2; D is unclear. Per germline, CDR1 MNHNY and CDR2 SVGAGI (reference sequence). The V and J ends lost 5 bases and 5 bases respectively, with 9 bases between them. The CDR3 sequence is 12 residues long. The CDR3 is CASSGSQYGYTF. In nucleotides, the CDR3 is TGTGCCAGCAGTGGCAGTCAGTATGGCTACACCTTC.

The DNA for the CDR3 is TGTGCCAGCAGTCCCGCCTGTCTAGCGCCCTACGAGCAGTACTTC. This sequence encodes CASSPACLAPYEQYF. The chain carries TRBV27 and TRBJ2-7, with D tentatively TRBD2 (6 bases). Germline-derived CDR1 and CDR2 are MNHEY and SMNVEV (reference sequence). Trimming shortened V by 5 bases and J by 2 bases, and 16 bases separated the two germline ends. The CDR3 has 15 residues.

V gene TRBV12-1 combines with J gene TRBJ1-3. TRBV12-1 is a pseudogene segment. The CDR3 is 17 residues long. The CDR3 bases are TGTGCCAGCAACTCCTCGGGCAGGTTGATCTCTGGAAACACCATATATTTT. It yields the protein CASNSSGRLISGNTIYF.

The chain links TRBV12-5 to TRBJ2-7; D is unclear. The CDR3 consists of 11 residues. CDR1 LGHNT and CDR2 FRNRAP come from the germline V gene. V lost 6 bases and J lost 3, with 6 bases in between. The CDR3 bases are TGTGCTAGTGGCCTAAACTACGAGCAGTACTTC. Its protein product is CASGLNYEQYF.

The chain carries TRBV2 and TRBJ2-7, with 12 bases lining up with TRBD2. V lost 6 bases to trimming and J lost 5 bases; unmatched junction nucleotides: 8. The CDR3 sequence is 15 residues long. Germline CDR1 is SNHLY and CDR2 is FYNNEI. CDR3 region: CASSPTSGSSHEQYF. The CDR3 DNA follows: TGTGCCAGCAGCCCGACTAGCGGGAGTTCCCACGAGCAGTACTTC.

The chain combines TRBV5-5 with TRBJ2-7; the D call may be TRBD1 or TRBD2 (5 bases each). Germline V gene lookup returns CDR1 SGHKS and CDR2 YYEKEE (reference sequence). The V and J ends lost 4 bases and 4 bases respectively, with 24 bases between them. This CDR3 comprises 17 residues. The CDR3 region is CASSLTVISETTYEQYF. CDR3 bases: TGTGCCAGCAGCCTGACAGTGATCTCGGAGACTACGTACGAGCAGTACTTC.

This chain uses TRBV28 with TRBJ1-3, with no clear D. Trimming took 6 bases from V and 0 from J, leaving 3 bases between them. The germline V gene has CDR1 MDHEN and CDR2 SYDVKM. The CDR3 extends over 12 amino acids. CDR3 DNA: TGTGCCAGCAGCCCCTCTGGAAACACCATATATTTT. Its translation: CASSPSGNTIYF.

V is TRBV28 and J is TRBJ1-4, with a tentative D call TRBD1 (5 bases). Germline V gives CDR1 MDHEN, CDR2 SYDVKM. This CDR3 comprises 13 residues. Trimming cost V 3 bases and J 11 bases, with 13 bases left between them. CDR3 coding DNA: TGTGCCAGCAGTTTCAGGGTTTCGTGTAAACTGTTTTTT. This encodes CASSFRVSCKLFF.

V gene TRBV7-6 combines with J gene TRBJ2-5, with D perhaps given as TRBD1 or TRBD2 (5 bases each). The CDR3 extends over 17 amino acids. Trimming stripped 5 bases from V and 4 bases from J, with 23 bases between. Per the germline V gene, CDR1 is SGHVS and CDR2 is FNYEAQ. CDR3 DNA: TGTGCCAGCAGCCTAGATGACAGATGGTCCGGAGGAGAGACCCAGTACTTC. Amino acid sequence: CASSLDDRWSGGETQYF.

The CDR3 sequence: CASSQNWQRYGYTF. CDR3 DNA sequence: TGTGCCAGCAGCCAAAACTGGCAGCGCTATGGCTACACCTTC. The gene calls are TRBV14 and TRBJ1-2; D unresolved. Germline-derived CDR1 and CDR2 are SGHDN and FVKESK. V was clipped by 2 bases and J by 4 bases, with 11 bases between them. The CDR3 loop spans 14 amino acids.

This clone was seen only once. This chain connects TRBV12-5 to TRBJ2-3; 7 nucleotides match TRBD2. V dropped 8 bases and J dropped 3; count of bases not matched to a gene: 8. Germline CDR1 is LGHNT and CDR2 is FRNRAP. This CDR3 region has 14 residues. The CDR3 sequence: CASSPLGGTDTQYF. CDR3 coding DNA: TGTGCTAGTAGTCCCCTGGGGGGGACAGATACGCAGTATTTT.

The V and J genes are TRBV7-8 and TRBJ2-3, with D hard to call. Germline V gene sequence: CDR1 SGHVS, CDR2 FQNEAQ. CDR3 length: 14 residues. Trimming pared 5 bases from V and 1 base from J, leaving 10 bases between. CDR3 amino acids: CASSLPDGTDTQYF. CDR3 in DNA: TGTGCCAGCAGCCTACCGGACGGCACAGATACGCAGTATTTT.

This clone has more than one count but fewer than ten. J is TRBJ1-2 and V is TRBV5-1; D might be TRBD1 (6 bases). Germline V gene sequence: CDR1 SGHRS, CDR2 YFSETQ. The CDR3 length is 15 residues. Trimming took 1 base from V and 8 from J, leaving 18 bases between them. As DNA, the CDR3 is TGCGCCAGCAGCTTGCGCAAGGTACAGGGAAACGGCTACACCTTC. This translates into CASSLRKVQGNGYTF. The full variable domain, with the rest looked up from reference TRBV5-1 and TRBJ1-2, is KAGVTQTPRYLIKTRGQQVTLSCSPISGHRSVSWYQQTPGQGLQFLFEYFSETQRNKGNFPGRFSGRQFSNSRSEMNVSTLELGDSALYLCASSLRKVQGNGYTFGSGTRLTVV.

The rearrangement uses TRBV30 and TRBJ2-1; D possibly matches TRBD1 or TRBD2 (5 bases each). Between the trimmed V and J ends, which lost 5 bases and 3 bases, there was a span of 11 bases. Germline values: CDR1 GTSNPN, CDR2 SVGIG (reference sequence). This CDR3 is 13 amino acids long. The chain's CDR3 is CAWAGRDYNEQFF. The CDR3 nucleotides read TGTGCCTGGGCGGGCAGGGACTACAATGAGCAGTTCTTC.

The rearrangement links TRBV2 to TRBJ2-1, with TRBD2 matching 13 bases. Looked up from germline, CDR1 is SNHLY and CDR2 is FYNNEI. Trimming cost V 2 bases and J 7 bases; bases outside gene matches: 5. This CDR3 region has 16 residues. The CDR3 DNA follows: TGTGCCAGCAGTGAACTTACTAGCGGGAGGGGGAATGAGCAGTTCTTC. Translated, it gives CASSELTSGRGNEQFF.

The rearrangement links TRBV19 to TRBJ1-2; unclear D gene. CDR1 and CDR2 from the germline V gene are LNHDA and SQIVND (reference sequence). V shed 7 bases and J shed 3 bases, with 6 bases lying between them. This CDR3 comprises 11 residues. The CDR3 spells CASKTDYGYTF. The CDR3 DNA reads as TGTGCCAGTAAAACAGACTATGGCTACACCTTC.